This T cell receptor beta chain was identified during a study of T cells in Graves' hyperthyroidism and ophthalmopathy. Across the study: Any treatment followed the collection of peripheral blood at initial diagnosis.

This clonotype was picked up many times. V was trimmed by 6 bases and J by 2 bases, leaving 14 bases between them. This CDR3 has 14 residues. Newly diagnosed hyperthyroidism, duration under 2 months, in patients aged 18 to 65. Diagnoses used clinical symptoms, serum thyroxine and TRAb, thyroid ultrasound and orbital computed tomography. Isolation of PBMCs was performed on roughly 9 ml fresh peripheral blood. RNA transcripts gave rise to amplified TCR beta CDR3 regions. A first-round RT-PCR of the TCR CDR3 used the HTBI primer set. From the multiplex PCR reads, TCRdb called clonotypes with MiXCR, one entry per CDR3 protein. The sample records fewer than 550,000 distinct CDR3 sequences, approximately 15% being singletons.

The J gene is TRBJ2-7, the V gene TRBV12-3 or TRBV12-4; perhaps TRBD1 as D (6 bases). The receptor's source is a woman aged 18-29 years with Graves' hyperthyroidism. The sequencing input was blood. Written as DNA, the CDR3 is TGTGCCAGCAGCCCGGGACAACCCACCTACGAGCAGTACTTC. Its translation is CASSPGQPTYEQYF.